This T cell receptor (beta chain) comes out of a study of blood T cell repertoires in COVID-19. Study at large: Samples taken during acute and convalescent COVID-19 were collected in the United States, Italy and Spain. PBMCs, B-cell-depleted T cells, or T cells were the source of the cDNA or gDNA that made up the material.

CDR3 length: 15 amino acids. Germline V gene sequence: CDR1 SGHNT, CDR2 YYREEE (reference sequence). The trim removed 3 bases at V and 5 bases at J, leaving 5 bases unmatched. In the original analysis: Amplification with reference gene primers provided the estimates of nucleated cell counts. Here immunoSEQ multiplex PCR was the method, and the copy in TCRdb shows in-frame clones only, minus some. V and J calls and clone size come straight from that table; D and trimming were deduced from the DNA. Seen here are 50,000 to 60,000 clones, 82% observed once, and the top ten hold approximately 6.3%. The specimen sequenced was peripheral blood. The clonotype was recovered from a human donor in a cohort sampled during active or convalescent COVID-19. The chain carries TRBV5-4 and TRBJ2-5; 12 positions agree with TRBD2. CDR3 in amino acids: CASSSSSGGAETQYF. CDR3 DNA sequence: TGTGCCAGCAGCTCCTCTAGCGGGGGGGCGGAGACCCAGTACTTC.